This entry lists 27 T cell receptor beta chains sequenced from one sample in a study of post-analysis software for immune sequencing data. Study findings and constraints: About 5 TRBV segments occurring more often in patients than controls included TRBV5-6, TRBV5-1 and TRBV20-1.

TCR beta cDNA libraries had unique molecular identifiers. MiXCR, run by TCRdb on the PCR reads, gives a single entry per CDR3 protein. The profile covers roughly 600,000 distinct CDR3 sequences, with about 40% appearing a single time and more than 1.5% taken by the ten largest. These receptors' targets are unknown. Material: blood. The receptors shown here come from a girl aged 5-17 years with multiple sclerosis.

As for this clonotype: Germline is not matched at one junction end, which may reflect a read error. This rearrangement joins TRBV20-1 to TRBJ2-1; D unclear. CDR1 and CDR2 from the germline V gene are DFQATT and SNEGSKA (reference sequence). There are 13 residues in the CDR3. For the CDR3, the DNA is TGCAGTGCCAGAGGCCAGTACCAAGAGACCCAGTTCTTC. Its protein is CSARGQYQETQFF.

This clonotype was counted a few times. This chain uses TRBV20-1 with TRBJ1-2; D uncertain. V was pared by 3 bases and J by 4 bases, with 12 bases between. This CDR3 is 13 amino acids long. CDR1 and CDR2 from the germline V gene are DFQATT and SNEGSKA (reference sequence). The CDR3 DNA sequence: TGCAGTGCTAGGGATCTCGGATTCTATGGCTACACCTTC. Translating it yields CSARDLGFYGYTF.

This clonotype was counted a single time. V is TRBV6-2 or TRBV6-3 and J is TRBJ1-2; D not certain. The CDR3 is made up of 14 amino acids. Germline lookup yields CDR1 MNHEY and CDR2 SVGEGT. With 5 bases removed from V and 1 base from J, the gap between germline ends came to 11 bases. CDR3 nucleotide sequence: TGTGCCAGCAGTCTTGTTTTGGGTAACTATGGCTACACCTTC. Protein sequence: CASSLVLGNYGYTF.

The J gene is TRBJ1-1, the V gene TRBV5-1; TRBD1 is a possible D gene (6 bases). CDR3 length: 12 residues. Germline values: CDR1 SGHRS, CDR2 YFSETQ. The ends were cut back, 3 bases at V and 6 bases at J, with 9 bases in the middle. The CDR3, as DNA: TGCGCCAGCAGCTCCACAGGGTCTGAAGCTTTCTTT. Translated, it gives CASSSTGSEAFF.

This rearrangement joins TRBV2 to TRBJ1-1; possibly TRBD1 for D (5 bases). Per germline, CDR1 SNHLY and CDR2 FYNNEI. CDR3 length: 13 amino acids. V gave up 6 bases and J gave up 1 base, with 9 bases separating them. The CDR3 sequence: CASRETENTEAFF. The CDR3 DNA reads as TGTGCCAGCAGGGAGACAGAGAACACTGAAGCTTTCTTT.

CDR3 protein: CASSQMREQFF. The DNA of the CDR3 is TGTGCCAGCAGCCAGATGCGTGAGCAGTTCTTC. The chain couples TRBV12-3 or TRBV12-4 to TRBJ2-1; D is uncertain. This CDR3 comprises 11 residues. V was shortened by 6 bases and J by 9 bases, with 9 bases between the two germline ends.

CDR3 protein: CASSARGFYEQYF. In DNA form, the CDR3 reads TGTGCCAGCAGCGCCCGTGGCTTCTACGAGCAGTACTTC. This chain links TRBV9 with TRBJ2-7; unclear D gene. The germline V gene encodes CDR1 SGDLS and CDR2 YYNGEE. Trimming removed 3 bases from V and 3 bases from J, with 10 bases in between. This CDR3 is 13 amino acids long.

This clonotype was counted a few times. The chain links TRBV12-3 or TRBV12-4 to TRBJ2-1; 7 nucleotides align to TRBD2. The CDR3 is made up of 15 amino acids. The J segment lost 8 bases and the V segment lost 4 bases, leaving 11 bases of the junction unmatched. Here the CDR3 DNA reads TGTGCCAGCAGTTCTCCTTCCGGGACTATGGATGAGCAGTTCTTC. Protein: CASSSPSGTMDEQFF.

This chain joins TRBV20-1 and TRBJ2-3; D is ambiguous. Germline CDR1 DFQATT, CDR2 SNEGSKA (reference sequence). The CDR3 covers 13 residues. V was cut by 5 bases and J by 1 base, with 10 bases left in between. CDR3 in amino acids: CSAPTGGTDTQYF. CDR3 bases: TGCAGTGCTCCTACGGGCGGCACAGATACGCAGTATTTT.

This clonotype was observed a handful of times. The CDR3 region is CATQDYEQYF. The CDR3 coding sequence is TGTGCCACACAGGATTACGAGCAGTACTTC. The chain couples TRBV10-3 to TRBJ2-7, with D possibly TRBD1 on 5 matching bases. Germline V gene data show CDR1 as ENHRY and CDR2 as SYGVKD. Trimming shortened V by 10 bases and J by 4 bases, and 8 bases separated the two germline ends. The CDR3 length is 10 residues.

The V call is TRBV20-1, the J call TRBJ2-7; D could derive from TRBD1 or TRBD2 (5 bases each). The J call is doubtful: the DNA matches TRBJ2-5 better. Per the germline V gene, CDR1 is DFQATT and CDR2 is SNEGSKA (reference sequence). The CDR3 covers 16 residues. In DNA form, the CDR3 reads TGCAGTGCTCAAGGCCAGGAATCGCTTCGGGGCGGGACCCAGTACTTC. Its translation: CSAQGQESLRGGTQYF.

The chain uses TRBV5-6 and TRBJ1-4; 12 bases agree with TRBD1. The CDR3 spans 16 residues. After removal of 6 bases from V and 7 bases from J, the junction contained 10 bases not matched to a gene. Germline CDR1 SGHDT, CDR2 YYEEEE. The CDR3 here is CASNFGGTGGFEKLFF. CDR3 nucleotides: TGTGCCAGCAATTTCGGCGGGACAGGGGGCTTTGAAAAACTGTTTTTT.

This chain uses TRBV29-1 with TRBJ1-2; TRBD1 matches at 7 bases. The CDR3 sequence is 13 residues long. Germline trimming cut 5 bases from V and 8 bases from J; bases unmatched to any gene: 11. Germline CDR1 SQVTM, CDR2 ANQGSEA. CDR3 protein: CSVSTDRAGGYTF. CDR3 nucleotide sequence: TGCAGCGTTTCAACAGACAGGGCAGGCGGCTACACCTTC.

The V and J genes are TRBV6-1 and TRBJ2-7; no firm D call. Germline V CDR1 and CDR2: MNHNS, SASEGT. The ends were cut back, 5 bases at V and 2 bases at J, with 16 bases in the middle. This CDR3 is built from 15 residues. The CDR3 here is CASSSLRRLPYEQYF. The CDR3 region has the DNA TGTGCCAGCAGTTCCCTCAGGCGTCTCCCCTACGAGCAGTACTTC.

This rearrangement joins TRBV3-1 to TRBJ1-1; the D gene is possibly TRBD1 (5 bases). Trimming stripped 3 bases from V and 3 bases from J, with 8 bases between. From germline, CDR1 is LGHDT and CDR2 YNNKEL (reference sequence). This CDR3 spans 13 amino acids. This CDR3 reads CASSQKGDTEAFF. The CDR3 DNA reads as TGTGCCAGCAGCCAGAAAGGGGACACTGAAGCTTTCTTT.

V is TRBV11-3 and J is TRBJ2-1; the D is unclear. The CDR3 contains 13 residues. V was clipped by 1 base and J by 13 bases, with 14 bases between them. Germline V gene sequence: CDR1 SGHNT, CDR2 YENEEA. The DNA of the CDR3 is TGTGCCAGCAGCTTAGTCCCGACGGCAGCTCAGTTCTTC. The encoded protein is CASSLVPTAAQFF.

A few counts support this clonotype. The genes are TRBV29-1 and TRBJ2-5; possibly TRBD2 for D (6 bases). CDR3 length equals 14 residues. Germline values: CDR1 SQVTM, CDR2 ANQGSEA. V shed 6 bases and J shed 4 bases, with 18 bases lying between them. CDR3 in amino acids: CSVRVAGRGETQYF. Here the CDR3 DNA reads TGCAGCGTCCGAGTGGCAGGGCGGGGAGAGACCCAGTACTTC.

Here the CDR3 DNA reads TGTGCCAGCAGCTCCCTGGTAGCCCGGGTAGAGAGGGAGCAGTACTTC. Protein product: CASSSLVARVEREQYF. The rearrangement links TRBV7-8 to TRBJ2-4; TRBD2 is a possible D gene (5 bases). The CDR3 length is 16 residues. CDR1 SGHVS and CDR2 FQNEAQ come from the germline V gene. Trimming removed 4 bases at V and 13 bases at J, with 26 bases between.

The chain links TRBV12-3 or TRBV12-4 to TRBJ2-5; D may be TRBD1 (6 bases). The DNA end is more similar to TRBJ2-7, so the J call may be wrong. This CDR3 has 13 amino acids. The CDR3, as DNA: TGTGCCAGCAGTTTTCGGACAGTTTCCGAGCAGTACTTC. This gives the protein CASSFRTVSEQYF.

The chain carries TRBV7-9 and TRBJ2-1; the match to TRBD2 covers 9 bases. Germline V gene data show CDR1 as SEHNR and CDR2 as FQNEAQ (reference sequence). The CDR3 extends over 15 amino acids. V lost 7 bases and J lost 2; bases outside the gene matches: 6. CDR3 in DNA: TGTGCCAGCATTAGCGGGAGTAGTGCCTACAATGAGCAGTTCTTC. This sequence encodes CASISGSSAYNEQFF.

The rearrangement uses TRBV9 and TRBJ2-1; D could derive from TRBD1 or TRBD2 (5 bases each). Germline V lookup: CDR1 SGDLS, CDR2 YYNGEE. V was clipped by 2 bases and J by 0 bases, with 18 bases between them. CDR3 size: 18 residues. The CDR3 sequence: CASSVEPDGGPSYNEQFF. As DNA, the CDR3 is TGTGCCAGCAGCGTCGAACCCGATGGGGGTCCCTCCTACAATGAGCAGTTCTTC.

CDR3 sequence: CASSWDRVTDTQYF. CDR3 nucleotides: TGTGCCAGCAGTTGGGACAGGGTCACAGATACGCAGTATTTT. This rearrangement joins TRBV7-9 to TRBJ2-3, with TRBD1 identical over 9 bases. The CDR3 is made up of 14 amino acids. Germline V gives CDR1 SEHNR, CDR2 FQNEAQ (reference sequence). Germline trimming cut 6 bases from V and 2 bases from J; bases unmatched to any gene: 3.

In its sample, this clonotype was seen a few times. J is TRBJ2-7 and V is TRBV15; 12 bases agree with TRBD2. The DNA end favors TRBJ2-5, so the J call may be wrong. CDR1 LNHNV and CDR2 YYDKDF come from the germline V gene (reference sequence). CDR3 length: 19 residues. The CDR3 DNA reads TGTGCCACCAGCAGCTCTAGCGGGGGGGCCGTTCGGATTCAAGAGACCCAGTACTTC. Protein product: CATSSSSGGAVRIQETQYF.

The rearrangement uses TRBV20-1 and TRBJ1-4; D remains unclear. Trimming cost V 0 bases and J 4 bases, with 9 bases left between them. Germline-derived CDR1 and CDR2 are DFQATT and SNEGSKA (reference sequence). This CDR3 spans 14 amino acids. CDR3 sequence reads: CSARDPVGNEKLFF. In nucleotides, the CDR3 is TGCAGTGCTAGAGATCCGGTTGGTAATGAAAAACTGTTTTTT.

The rearrangement joins TRBV20-1 to TRBJ2-1; 12 nucleotides agree with TRBD2. V was pared by 2 bases and J by 6 bases, with 5 bases of the junction left unmatched. The CDR3 sequence is 15 residues long. Germline assignment: CDR1 DFQATT and CDR2 SNEGSKA (reference sequence). In DNA form, the CDR3 reads TGCAGTGCTAGAACCACGACTAGCGGGGGCAATGAGCAGTTCTTC. Its translation: CSARTTTSGGNEQFF.

V usage is TRBV4-1 and J usage is TRBJ2-5; D call uncertain. The J call may be incorrect, as the DNA end agrees better with TRBJ2-7. The germline V gene encodes CDR1 MGHRA and CDR2 YSYEKL. The CDR3 has 12 residues. DNA for the CDR3: TGCGCCAGCAGCCAAGATGGGGACGAGCAGTACTTC. Its translation: CASSQDGDEQYF.

The rearrangement links TRBV9 to TRBJ2-1, with 10 bases that match TRBD1. Germline-derived CDR1 and CDR2 are SGDLS and YYNGEE. The CDR3 consists of 16 residues. J lost 7 bases, V lost 3 bases, and 10 bases had no gene match. CDR3 amino acids: CASSATPGQGFNEQFF. Written as DNA, the CDR3 is TGTGCCAGCAGCGCTACGCCGGGACAGGGGTTTAATGAGCAGTTCTTC.